The clone carrying this TCR beta chain was detected only a few times. Its antigen remains unidentified. Only CD45RO-negative cells positively selected for CCR7 counted as naive CD8 cells, so terminally differentiated effector memory CD45RA+ cells were excluded. Healthy and HIV-negative, the adult donors had no recent acute infections or vaccinations. The germline gives CDR1 SNHLY, CDR2 FYNNEI. CDR3 length: 13 amino acids. Trimming left V 4 bases short and J 5 bases short, with 12 bases between. The data were taken from a study of shared clonotypes between healthy human individuals. Study outcomes and limitations: Larger richness was generally estimated for naive than memory subsets.

Every subset's genomic DNA went evenly onto several immunoSEQ plates. In the source study's methods: ImmunoSEQ only sent back junction sequences with no quality scores, so filtering was done differently. The protocol was immunoSEQ multiplex PCR, while the TCRdb copy is restricted to in-frame clones and leaves out a portion. V, J and clone size reflect that table, while D and trimming were determined from the DNA. This sample has 2 million or so clones, with about 95% found just once. The sequence was collected from a man between 18 and 35 years old in good health. V and J are TRBV2 and TRBJ2-7, with D unclear. Material: naive CD8+ T cells sorted from blood. In DNA, the CDR3 is TGTGCCAGCAGTGGTAGGGTACCCCACGAGCAGTACTTC. Amino acid sequence: CASSGRVPHEQYF.